These 24 T cell receptor beta chains came from one sample sequenced in a study of T cells in Graves' hyperthyroidism and ophthalmopathy. Amplified TCR beta CDR3 regions derived from RNA transcripts. First-round RT-PCR with HTBI primers amplified the TCR CDR3 region. TCRdb used MiXCR to reprocess the multiplex PCR reads, holding one entry per CDR3 protein. The data show fewer than 650,000 distinct CDR3 sequences, approximately 15% seen once. Material: blood. These receptors came from a woman younger than 35 with Graves' ophthalmopathy.

This clonotype was seen only once. The chain has TRBV2 and TRBJ2-1, with 14 nucleotides matching TRBD2. V lost 8 bases, J lost 7 bases, and 4 bases stayed unmatched. Per germline, CDR1 SNHLY and CDR2 FYNNEI. The CDR3 consists of 14 residues. DNA for the CDR3: TGTGCCAGCGCGGGGACTAGCGGGGGAAATGAGCAGTTCTTC. Its protein is CASAGTSGGNEQFF.

This clonotype has a count of ten or more. The CDR3 region is CASSYEKLDYEQYF. As DNA, the CDR3 is TGTGCCAGCAGTTACGAGAAGTTGGACTACGAGCAGTACTTC. This rearrangement joins TRBV6-5 to TRBJ2-7, with D hard to call. V lost 2 bases to trimming and J lost 3 bases, with 11 bases between them. Germline lookup yields CDR1 MNHEY and CDR2 SVGAGI. The CDR3 covers 14 residues.

The sample holds many counts of this clonotype. The chain links TRBV2 to TRBJ2-7; no reliable D call. The CDR3 consists of 12 residues. V lost 6 bases and J 5 bases, leaving 11 bases between the germline ends. Germline lookup yields CDR1 SNHLY and CDR2 FYNNEI. CDR3 in DNA: TGTGCCAGCAGCCGGCCCAGCGACGAGCAGTACTTC. Translation: CASSRPSDEQYF.

This clonotype has a count of ten or more. CDR3 region: CASSFWDREGDTQYF. Here the CDR3 DNA reads TGTGCCAGCAGTTTCTGGGACAGGGAGGGGGATACGCAGTATTTT. This sequence joins TRBV28 and TRBJ2-3, with TRBD1 matching 9 bases. This CDR3 comprises 15 residues. CDR1 and CDR2 from the germline V gene are MDHEN and SYDVKM. Trimming took 3 bases from V and 6 from J; bases not matched to a gene: 7. Drawing the rest from reference TRBV28 and TRBJ2-3, the complete variable domain is DVKVTQSSRYLVKRTGEKVFLECVQDMDHENMFWYRQDPGLGLRLIYFSYDVKMKEKGDIPEGYSVSREKKERFSLILESASTNQTSMYLCASSFWDREGDTQYFGPGTRLTVL.

V usage is TRBV4-3 and J usage is TRBJ2-6; D is ambiguous. Trimming left V 0 bases short and J 2 bases short, with 11 bases between. The germline CDR1 and CDR2 sequences are LGHNA and YSLEER. This CDR3 is 17 amino acids long. The CDR3 nucleotides are TGCGCCAGCAGCCAAGATCGGGCTGGAACTGGGGCCAACGTCCTGACTTTC. Amino acids: CASSQDRAGTGANVLTF.

V usage is TRBV6-2 or TRBV6-3 and J usage is TRBJ2-7, with 12 bases lining up with TRBD2. This CDR3 region has 15 residues. Germline V CDR1 and CDR2: MNHEY, SVGEGT. Trimming took 5 bases from V and 5 from J; bases not matched to a gene: 7. CDR3 amino acids: CASSLRLAGVDEQYF. The DNA of the CDR3 is TGTGCCAGCAGTCTAAGACTAGCGGGAGTGGACGAGCAGTACTTC.

This clonotype was recorded at least ten times. J is TRBJ2-3 and V is TRBV7-6; D is possibly TRBD2 (6 bases). The length of the CDR3 is 16 residues. The germline V gene has CDR1 SGHVS and CDR2 FNYEAQ. V lost 1 base and J lost 2, with 13 bases in between. The CDR3 sequence: CASSLDLGGNTDTQYF. The CDR3 DNA reads as TGTGCCAGCAGCTTAGATCTGGGAGGAAACACAGATACGCAGTATTTT.

This clonotype was seen more than once but under ten times. V and J are TRBV7-9 and TRBJ2-1, with a weak D call TRBD1 (5 bases). Germline lookup yields CDR1 SEHNR and CDR2 FQNEAQ (reference sequence). V was pared by 5 bases and J by 0 bases, with 17 bases between. This CDR3 region has 17 residues. The CDR3 DNA reads TGTGCCAGCAGCCGCAAGTGGGGCAGGGACTCCTACAATGAGCAGTTCTTC. Encoded protein: CASSRKWGRDSYNEQFF. The full variable domain, completed using reference TRBV7-9 and TRBJ2-1, is DTGVSQNPRHKITKRGQNVTFRCDPISEHNRLYWYRQTLGQGPEFLTYFQNEAQLEKSRLLSDRFSAERPKGSFSTLEIQRTEQGDSAMYLCASSRKWGRDSYNEQFFGPGTRLTVL.

This chain links TRBV9 with TRBJ2-5, with 8 bases matching TRBD2. The CDR3 runs to 14 residues. Losses at the gene ends were 5 bases for V and 5 bases for J; bases not matched to a gene: 8. Germline values: CDR1 SGDLS, CDR2 YYNGEE. The CDR3 bases are TGTGCCAGCAGTCCGGGAGGGGGGTGGGAGACCCAGTACTTC. Translated, it gives CASSPGGGWETQYF.

This clonotype came up many times. The V gene is TRBV6-2 or TRBV6-3, the J gene TRBJ1-1; no definite D call. The CDR3 totals 15 residues. V was shortened by 3 bases and J by 0 bases, with 11 bases between the two germline ends. Germline values: CDR1 MNHEY, CDR2 SVGEGT. The CDR3 loop is CASSYSYSLNTEAFF. The CDR3 DNA reads TGTGCCAGCAGTTATTCGTACAGCCTGAACACTGAAGCTTTCTTT.

This clonotype was seen many times. The genes are TRBV7-8 and TRBJ2-5; TRBD1 aligns across 9 bases. The CDR3 sequence is 16 residues long. Germline V CDR1 and CDR2: SGHVS, FQNEAQ. V was clipped by 5 bases and J by 4 bases; unmatched bases: 11. CDR3 sequence reads: CASSTGTGMGLETQYF. CDR3 in DNA: TGTGCCAGCAGCACCGGGACAGGGATGGGTTTAGAGACCCAGTACTTC.

In this sample, this clonotype turned up many times. The chain couples TRBV6-2 or TRBV6-3 to TRBJ2-1; possible D gene TRBD1, 6 bases. V dropped 3 bases and J dropped 0 bases, with 12 bases sitting between them. CDR1 and CDR2 (germline): MNHEY, SVGEGT. The CDR3 is made up of 16 amino acids. The CDR3 is CASSYRQVSSYNEQFF. The CDR3 bases are TGTGCCAGCAGTTATCGACAGGTGAGCTCCTACAATGAGCAGTTCTTC.

A few counts support this clonotype. This chain connects TRBV25-1 to TRBJ1-5; D is possibly TRBD1 (6 bases). The length of the CDR3 is 13 residues. Germline V CDR1 and CDR2: MGHDK, SYGVNS. The V end lost 1 base, the J end lost 6 bases, and 7 bases lay between the germline ends. CDR3 sequence: CASSEFRGQPQHF. The CDR3 DNA is TGTGCCAGCAGTGAATTCAGGGGTCAGCCCCAGCATTTT.

This chain links TRBV20-1 with TRBJ2-1, with 11 bases matching TRBD2. Germline CDR1 and CDR2: DFQATT and SNEGSKA (reference sequence). Germline trimming cut 0 bases from V and 9 bases from J; bases unmatched to any gene: 10. The CDR3 is 16 amino acids. The CDR3 region is CSARDILAGGPVEQFF. Written as DNA, the CDR3 is TGCAGTGCTAGAGATATTTTAGCGGGAGGGCCGGTTGAGCAGTTCTTC.

Many counts were recorded for this clonotype. This chain uses TRBV7-9 with TRBJ2-5, with TRBD2 matching 7 bases. The CDR3 contains 16 residues. V gave up 5 bases and J gave up 2 bases; unmatched junction bases: 11. Germline-derived CDR1 and CDR2 are SEHNR and FQNEAQ (reference sequence). CDR3 protein: CASSTFDGRGQETQYF. CDR3 nucleotides: TGTGCCAGCAGCACCTTTGATGGGCGGGGGCAAGAGACCCAGTACTTC. Full variable domain (missing parts from reference TRBV7-9 and TRBJ2-5): DTGVSQNPRHKITKRGQNVTFRCDPISEHNRLYWYRQTLGQGPEFLTYFQNEAQLEKSRLLSDRFSAERPKGSFSTLEIQRTEQGDSAMYLCASSTFDGRGQETQYFGPGTRLLVL.

This clonotype was recorded at least ten times. The rearrangement links TRBV12-3 or TRBV12-4 to TRBJ1-1; 7 positions match TRBD1. V was clipped by 7 bases and J by 4 bases; unmatched bases: 6. The CDR3 is 13 residues long. The CDR3 loop is CASTLEGATEAFF. In nucleotides, the CDR3 is TGTGCCAGCACTCTCGAGGGGGCCACTGAAGCTTTCTTT.

At least ten counts were recorded for this clonotype. V usage is TRBV28 and J usage is TRBJ2-3, with D unclear. The CDR3 is 12 amino acids. Trimming stripped 5 bases from V and 5 bases from J, with 8 bases between. CDR1 is MDHEN, CDR2 SYDVKM, per germline. CDR3 sequence (DNA): TGTGCCAGCAGTGCAATGGTAGATACGCAGTATTTT. Residues: CASSAMVDTQYF.

The J gene is TRBJ1-2, the V gene TRBV2; D is perhaps TRBD1 (5 bases). The CDR3 contains 13 residues. CDR1 and CDR2 from the germline V gene are SNHLY and FYNNEI. V shed 6 bases and J shed 4 bases, with 12 bases lying between them. The CDR3 reads CASSSTGRYGYTF. CDR3 bases: TGTGCCAGCAGCTCCACAGGCCGCTATGGCTACACCTTC.

There are many counts of this clonotype. CDR3 coding DNA: TGCGCCAGCAGCCAACTAGCGGGAGGGCGCAATGAGCAGTTCTTC. Protein product: CASSQLAGGRNEQFF. This rearrangement joins TRBV4-3 to TRBJ2-1; the match to TRBD2 covers 12 bases. With 2 bases clipped from V and 6 bases from J, the junction kept 2 bases outside the gene matches. The CDR3 loop spans 15 amino acids. From germline, CDR1 is LGHNA and CDR2 YSLEER.

The table lists this clonotype with a few counts. The V call is TRBV20-1, the J call TRBJ1-1, with 7 bases matching TRBD1. The ends lost 1 base at V and 10 bases at J; junction bases unmatched: 12. CDR1 is DFQATT, CDR2 SNEGSKA, per germline (reference sequence). The length of the CDR3 is 14 residues. The CDR3 region has the DNA TGCAGTGCTAGAGTTGGACAGGCAGCAACGGGAGCTTTCTTT. This gives the protein CSARVGQAATGAFF.

Only one count was recorded for this clonotype. The chain uses TRBV29-1 and TRBJ1-2; possible D gene TRBD1, 5 bases. CDR1 SQVTM and CDR2 ANQGSEA come from the germline V gene. Trimming removed 1 base at V and 4 bases at J, with 16 bases between. The CDR3 loop spans 15 amino acids. CDR3 sequence (DNA): TGCAGCGTTGAAGGTTGGGGACCTCGTAGCTATGGCTACACCTTC. Protein: CSVEGWGPRSYGYTF.

This clonotype showed up many times. CDR3 in DNA: TGTGCCAGCAGCTTAGAACTTTCCGGGAACACCGGGGAGCTGTTTTTT. This gives the protein CASSLELSGNTGELFF. The rearrangement joins TRBV11-2 to TRBJ2-2; D uncertain. Trimming shortened V by 0 bases and J by 1 base, and 9 bases separated the two germline ends. Germline V gene data show CDR1 as SGHAT and CDR2 as FQNNGV. The CDR3 is made up of 16 amino acids.

This chain uses TRBV7-9 with TRBJ2-5; no definite D call. Germline V gives CDR1 SEHNR, CDR2 FQNEAQ (reference sequence). The CDR3 sequence is 15 residues long. V lost 5 bases and J lost 1, with 14 bases in between. CDR3 sequence reads: CASSPPTQTQETQYF. In DNA, the CDR3 is TGTGCCAGCAGCCCCCCGACACAGACCCAAGAGACCCAGTACTTC.

This clonotype showed up just a few times. This CDR3 reads CAISRDRGQNQPQHF. In DNA form, the CDR3 reads TGTGCCATCAGCCGGGACAGGGGGCAAAATCAGCCCCAGCATTTT. The chain has TRBV10-3 and TRBJ1-5; 12 bases map to TRBD1. J was trimmed by 4 bases and V by 6 bases; bases with no gene match: 4. The CDR3 runs 15 residues. Germline V lookup: CDR1 ENHRY, CDR2 SYGVKD.